This T cell receptor (beta chain) was sequenced during a study of response to subunit inactivated influenza vaccine (dated by TCRdb to between 2018 and 2020). The study in broad terms: Deep quantitative T cell receptor repertoire profiling was used in the study to track responses to a trivalent subunit inactivated influenza vaccine.

In the paper's terms, the time point label means: 40 to 45 days after influenza vaccine administration. The library was prepared using RT-PCR. Sequenced using an Illumina HiSeq 2500. TCRdb passed the public sequencing reads through fastp at Q25 and MiXCR, retaining productive beta sequences. Records with the same CDR3 protein are collapsed into one entry carrying the most frequent genes and DNA. For this sample there are roughly 570,000 distinct CDR3 sequences; around 13% appear just once. Over 10% of the sample comes from the top ten. What the research found in general, with its limitations: According to the authors, only a limited number of new T cells may be recruited by each seasonal influenza vaccination.

As for this clonotype: Which antigen it targets is not known. No qualities accompany the bases; no much larger clone lies one base away.

The CDR3 has 16 amino acids, counting the end cysteine and phenylalanine. CDR3 DNA only is kept here, 48 bases in frame from base 1. Unmatched junction bases come to 3, with V trimmed by 0 bases and J by 3 bases. The germline V gene specifies SGHRS as CDR1 and YFSETQ as CDR2. The receptor comes from a man aged 45-65 years who received an inactivated influenza vaccine. Donor details come from another sample of the same person, matched by shared clones. The chain uses TRBV5-1 and TRBJ2-2; 9 nucleotides in the junction match TRBD2. The input for sequencing was PBMCs from blood, taken 45 days after vaccination. The CDR3 region: CASSLASGGHTGELFF. The nucleotides read TGCGCCAGCAGCTTGGCAAGCGGGGGGCACACCGGGGAGCTGTTTTTT.